This entry is about one TCR beta chain. The V end lost 6 bases, the J end lost 0 bases, and 14 bases lay between the germline ends. The germline V gene encodes CDR1 SNHLY and CDR2 FYNNEI. The CDR3 is made up of 16 amino acids. Profiling relied on immunoSEQ multiplex PCR, and the TCRdb table lists in-frame clones only, not all of them. The sample has about 300,000 clones, around 86% seen once. The data belong to a study of blood T cell repertoires in COVID-19. Overall study: The samples span acute and convalescent COVID-19 from the United States, Italy and Spain. PBMCs, B-cell-depleted T cells, or T cells provided the cDNA or gDNA that made up the material.

Participants reported their clinical history, and cohort assignment relied on those reports. The V gene is TRBV2, the J gene TRBJ2-2; maybe TRBD2 (6 bases). The TCR comes from a man in his thirties or forties who had recovered from COVID-19. The source material was PBMCs or T cells enriched from blood (not recorded which). The CDR3 is CASRMAGTANTGELFF. The CDR3 DNA sequence: TGTGCCAGCAGGATGGCGGGAACCGCGAACACCGGGGAGCTGTTTTTT. The full variable domain, rest sourced from reference TRBV2 and TRBJ2-2, is EPEVTQTPSHQVTQMGQEVILRCVPISNHLYFYWYRQILGQKVEFLVSFYNNEISEKSEIFDDQFSVERPDGSNFTLKIRSTKLEDSAMYFCASRMAGTANTGELFFGEGSRLTVL.